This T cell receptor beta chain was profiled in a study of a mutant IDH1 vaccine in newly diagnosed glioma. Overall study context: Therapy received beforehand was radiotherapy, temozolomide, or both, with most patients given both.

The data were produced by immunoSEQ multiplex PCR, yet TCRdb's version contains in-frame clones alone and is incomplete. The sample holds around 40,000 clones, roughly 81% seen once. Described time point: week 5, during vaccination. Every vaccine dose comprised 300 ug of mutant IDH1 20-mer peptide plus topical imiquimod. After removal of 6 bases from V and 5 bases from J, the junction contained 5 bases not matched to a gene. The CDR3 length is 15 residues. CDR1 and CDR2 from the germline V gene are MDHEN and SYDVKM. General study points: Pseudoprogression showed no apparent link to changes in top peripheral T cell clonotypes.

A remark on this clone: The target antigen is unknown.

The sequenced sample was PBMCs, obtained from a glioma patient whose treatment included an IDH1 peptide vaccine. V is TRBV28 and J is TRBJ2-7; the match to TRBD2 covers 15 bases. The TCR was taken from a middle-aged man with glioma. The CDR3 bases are TGTGCCAGCAGGACGGGACTAGCGGGAGGTAACGAGCAGTACTTC. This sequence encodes CASRTGLAGGNEQYF. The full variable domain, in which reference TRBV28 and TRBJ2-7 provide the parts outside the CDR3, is DVKVTQSSRYLVKRTGEKVFLECVQDMDHENMFWYRQDPGLGLRLIYFSYDVKMKEKGDIPEGYSVSREKKERFSLILESASTNQTSMYLCASRTGLAGGNEQYFGPGTRLTVT.